This is a list of T cell receptor beta chains from one sample in a study of blood T cell repertoires in COVID-19. Profiling relied on immunoSEQ multiplex PCR, and the TCRdb table lists in-frame clones only, not all of them. The table lists 150,000 or so clones, 81% of them singletons. The sequencing sample was made of peripheral blood. The receptors stem from a man in his sixties with active or convalescent COVID-19. Both conserved end residues are part of each CDR3. Each record gives: clone size, D gene, V gene, J gene, CDR3 DNA, CDR3 protein. D genes are given only for firm matches. Size tells how often a clone was seen (once, few, many) or the class of an expanded clone, and some rows leave it out.

>.|TRBD2|TRBV7-9|TRBJ2-7
TGTGCCAGCAGCCCATCGGGGGGTCGAGAGCAGTACTTC
CASSPSGGREQYF
>.|.|TRBV10-3|TRBJ1-1
TGTGCCATCAGCCGGGACACCACGACTGAAGCTTTCTTT
CAISRDTTTEAFF
>.|.|TRBV10-3|TRBJ2-1
TGTGCCATCAGTGAGTCTGGGGCACGCCTTTCCAATGAGCAGTTCTTC
CAISESGARLSNEQFF
>few|TRBD1|TRBV5-4|TRBJ2-7
TGTGCCAGCGGATTACAGGGGAACCACGGCGAGCAGTACTTC
CASGLQGNHGEQYF
>few|.|TRBV2|TRBJ1-2
TGTGCCACCAAATACAGGGTTTTGAATGGCTACACCTTC
CATKYRVLNGYTF
>.|.|TRBV2|TRBJ1-3
TGTGCCAGCAGTGAGGCAGGCCTCTCTGGAAACACCATATATTTT
CASSEAGLSGNTIYF
>few|.|TRBV18|TRBJ2-2
TGTGCCAGCTCACCACAGAGCGGTCGGAACACCGGGGAGCTGTTTTTT
CASSPQSGRNTGELFF
>.|.|TRBV29-1|TRBJ1-2
TGCAGCGTTGACCAGGGCCCCGGCTACACCTTC
CSVDQGPGYTF
>.|TRBD2|TRBV18|TRBJ2-3
TGTGCCAGCTCACCGAAGACTAGCGTAGGGGATACGCAGTATTTT
CASSPKTSVGDTQYF
>.|TRBD1|TRBV3-1/TRBV3-2|TRBJ1-2
TGTGCCAGCAGCCAAGGCAGGGGGATGGCCTATGGCTACACCTTC
CASSQGRGMAYGYTF
>.|TRBD2|TRBV10-3|TRBJ2-2
TGTGCCATCAGTGAGGGAGGACTAGAGACCCTCACCGGGGAGCTGTTTTTT
CAISEGGLETLTGELFF
>.|TRBD1|TRBV11-3|TRBJ2-3
TGTGCCAGCAGCTCAAGCTTAACCGGGACAGGGCGCACAGATACGCAGTATTTT
CASSSSLTGTGRTDTQYF
>.|.|TRBV25-1|TRBJ2-5
TGTGCCACCGTAACAGAGTACCAAGAGACCCAGTACTTC
CATVTEYQETQYF
>.|TRBD1|TRBV7-9|TRBJ2-7
TGTGCCAGCACCCGGGACAGGCACGAGCAGTACTTC
CASTRDRHEQYF
>.|TRBD1|TRBV2|TRBJ1-1
TGTGCCAGCAATAGACAGGGGGTGGGGAACACTGAAGCTTTCTTT
CASNRQGVGNTEAFF
>.|TRBD1|TRBV7-9|TRBJ1-1
TGTGCCAGCAGCCGACAGGGCGTGAACACTGAAGCTTTCTTT
CASSRQGVNTEAFF
>once|.|TRBV29-1|TRBJ2-7
TGCAGCGTTTCCACAGGGAGATCCTACGAGCAGTACTTC
CSVSTGRSYEQYF
>.|.|TRBV6-1|TRBJ2-3
TGTGCCAGCAGTGAATTTTCCCGACTAGGGGACACAGATACGCAGTATTTT
CASSEFSRLGDTDTQYF
>few|.|TRBV19|TRBJ1-6
TGTGCCAGTAGTATAGTCCCCGCTGGGAGCTCCTATAATTCACCCCTCCACTTT
CASSIVPAGSSYNSPLHF
>.|TRBD2|TRBV5-1|TRBJ2-1
TGCGCCAGCAGCTTCGTTAGCGGGAGCTACAATGAGCAGTTCTTC
CASSFVSGSYNEQFF
>.|TRBD1|TRBV5-1|TRBJ1-4
TGCGCCAGCAGCTTTGGAGGGACAGATAGGAATGAAAAACTGTTTTTT
CASSFGGTDRNEKLFF
>.|.|TRBV5-1|TRBJ1-3
TGCGCCAGCAGCTTGGGCAGTTCTGGAAACACCATATATTTT
CASSLGSSGNTIYF
>.|TRBD1|TRBV27|TRBJ2-4
TGTGCCAGCAGTTCGAGACAGGGGAACATTCAGTACTTC
CASSSRQGNIQYF
>.|.|TRBV10-3|TRBJ2-3
TGTGCCAGCAAAGCGGCTAGCACAGATACGCAGTATTTT
CASKAASTDTQYF
>once|.|TRBV19|TRBJ2-3
TGTGCCAGTAGTATACGAGGACGGGGGATAGATACGCAGTATTTT
CASSIRGRGIDTQYF